This T cell receptor (beta chain) was recovered during a study of B cell selection in AIRE deficiency (dated by TCRdb to between 2019 and 2020). Study-wide context: TCRbeta repertoires of sorted blood CD4+ conventional T cells and regulatory T cells were compared between AIRE-deficient patients and healthy controls. The TCR-sequenced cohort comprised roughly five AIRE-deficient APECED patients and roughly five healthy control donors.

The immunoSEQ platform was used to sequence the TCRbeta chains. On the study's bioinformatics: Pooled conventional T cell repertoires yielded 100,000 to 110,000 distinct in-frame TCRbeta sequences from patients and 13.4x10^4 from healthy donors. Public Treg TCRbeta sequences were defined as those shared by two or more individuals and were then searched for in Tconv repertoires. To test for differences between groups, Mann-Whitney U tests with Bonferroni-Dunn correction were run in GraphPad Prism 7.03. Sourced from immuneACCESS, this table was stored by TCRdb with only in-frame sequences that have V and J called. A share of the clones is absent; for the studies checked, an unresolved V gene accounts for under half, and the remainder has no known explanation. V, J and clone size are taken as reported in that table, and D and trimming were inferred from the DNA itself. The sample contains some 25,000 clones, just under 97% of them found a single time. Around 0.23% of the sample is taken by the ten largest.

For this clone: Its cognate antigen has yet to be identified. Base quality data are lacking; no much larger clone is found one base away.

CD4+CD127+ cells were sorted as the conventional CD4 T cell population. The control samples were obtained from healthy donors who were not related to the patients. Tconv and Treg cells for TCRbeta sequencing were sorted on a FACSAria flow cytometer. Sorted cells were collected in 5-ml round-bottom polystyrene tubes, and dry cell pellets were stored frozen at -80 degrees C prior to sequencing. The investigation overall reported the following: Only TCRbeta chains were sequenced; roughly a third of shared healthy-donor Treg sequences also occurred in healthy Tconv, possibly because of differing TCRalpha chains. In terms of TCRBV gene usage, CDR3 length and TCR diversity, Tconv and Treg cells from AIRE-deficient patients looked similar to Tconv and Treg cells from healthy donors. CDR3s were shorter in shared Treg sequences, reflecting a bias toward rearrangements that have few non-templated nucleotide insertions. Among 3,500 to 4,500 shared Treg TCRbeta sequences, about 31% were found to be shared only among healthy donors and about 9.6% only among patients, suggesting that Treg selection is less efficient in the absence of AIRE. Around 30% of Treg TCRbeta sequences shared among healthy donors appeared in patient Tconv cells, suggesting diversion of Treg-biased clones into the Tconv compartment.

The TCR sequence derives from a human donor in good health. Sequencing input: CD4+CD127+ conventional T cells sorted from PBMCs.

The CDR3 protein: CARSLTLAGGTGDEQFF. Read as DNA, the sequence is TGTGCCAGAAGCTTAACACTAGCGGGAGGGACCGGCGATGAGCAGTTCTTC. This chain joins TRBV7-5 to TRBJ2-1; the table's D call of TRBD2 was not tested on the DNA. TRBV7-5 is labeled a pseudogene. Taken from cysteine to phenylalanine, the CDR3 has 17 residues. Only CDR3 DNA remains: 51 bases, in frame from the first base.